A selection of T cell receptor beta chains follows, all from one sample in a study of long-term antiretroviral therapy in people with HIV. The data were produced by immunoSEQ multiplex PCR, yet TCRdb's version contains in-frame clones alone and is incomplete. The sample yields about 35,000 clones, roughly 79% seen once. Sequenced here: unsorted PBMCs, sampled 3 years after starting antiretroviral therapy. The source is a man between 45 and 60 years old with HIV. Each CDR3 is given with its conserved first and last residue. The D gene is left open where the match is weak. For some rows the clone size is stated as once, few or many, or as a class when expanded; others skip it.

CDR3 DNA: TGTGCCAGCAGTTATGACAGCAATCAGCCCCAGCATTTT
CDR3 protein: CASSYDSNQPQHF
J gene: TRBJ1-5
V gene: TRBV6-5
clone size: once
CDR3 length: 13
D gene: -

CDR3 DNA: TGTGCCAGCAGTACGTTTAGAGCGGATCTTCCCCCGGGCACAGATACGCAGTATTTT
CDR3 protein: CASSTFRADLPPGTDTQYF
J gene: TRBJ2-3
V gene: TRBV28
clone size: -
CDR3 length: 19
D gene: -

CDR3 DNA: TGTGCCAGCAGCTGGGGCTGGGGGGACACTGAAGCTTTCTTT
CDR3 protein: CASSWGWGDTEAFF
J gene: TRBJ1-1
V gene: TRBV7-9
clone size: -
CDR3 length: 14
D gene: -

CDR3 DNA: TGTGCCAGCTCACCAGACTCAGGGGGCTTAGAGACCCAGTACTTC
CDR3 protein: CASSPDSGGLETQYF
J gene: TRBJ2-5
V gene: TRBV18
clone size: -
CDR3 length: 15
D gene: TRBD1

CDR3 DNA: TGTGCCAGCGCGGGGATCGGATTTCAAGAGACCCAGTACTTC
CDR3 protein: CASAGIGFQETQYF
J gene: TRBJ2-5
V gene: TRBV27
clone size: -
CDR3 length: 14
D gene: -

CDR3 DNA: TGTGCCAGCAGTCGCCGGGGGGTCCAAGAGACCCAGTACTTC
CDR3 protein: CASSRRGVQETQYF
J gene: TRBJ2-5
V gene: TRBV28
clone size: -
CDR3 length: 14
D gene: TRBD2

CDR3 DNA: TGTGCCAGCAGCTTAATAGGACGGGGGACCGGGGAGCTGTTTTTT
CDR3 protein: CASSLIGRGTGELFF
J gene: TRBJ2-2
V gene: TRBV7-6
clone size: few
CDR3 length: 15
D gene: -

CDR3 DNA: TGTGCCAGTAGTATAAATCCCTCCGTCCACGAGCAGTACTTC
CDR3 protein: CASSINPSVHEQYF
J gene: TRBJ2-7
V gene: TRBV19
clone size: -
CDR3 length: 14
D gene: -

CDR3 DNA: TGTGCCAGCAGTTTAAGGCTCTATGGCTACACCTTC
CDR3 protein: CASSLRLYGYTF
J gene: TRBJ1-2
V gene: TRBV28
clone size: -
CDR3 length: 12
D gene: -

CDR3 DNA: TGTGCCAGCAGTTTAGAGGGGGGAAAACTGTTTTTT
CDR3 protein: CASSLEGGKLFF
J gene: TRBJ1-4
V gene: TRBV27
clone size: few
CDR3 length: 12
D gene: -

CDR3 DNA: TGTGCCAGCAGCTTAGTCCGTGAGACCCAGTACTTC
CDR3 protein: CASSLVRETQYF
J gene: TRBJ2-5
V gene: TRBV7-9
clone size: -
CDR3 length: 12
D gene: -

CDR3 DNA: TGTGCCAGCAAGGGGTCAGCGGCAGGGGGTATGGGGGCCAACGTCCTGACTTTC
CDR3 protein: CASKGSAAGGMGANVLTF
J gene: TRBJ2-6
V gene: TRBV2
clone size: -
CDR3 length: 18
D gene: TRBD1

CDR3 DNA: TGTGCCACCAGCAGAGTAAGGAACTCCTACAATGAGCAGTTCTTC
CDR3 protein: CATSRVRNSYNEQFF
J gene: TRBJ2-1
V gene: TRBV15
clone size: -
CDR3 length: 15
D gene: -

CDR3 DNA: TGTGCCAGCAGCCCCACAGGGGGTTACACTGAAGCTTTCTTT
CDR3 protein: CASSPTGGYTEAFF
J gene: TRBJ1-1
V gene: TRBV5-6
clone size: -
CDR3 length: 14
D gene: TRBD1

CDR3 DNA: TGTGCCAGTAGTATAGATGTGGTGGTTCCTTACGAGCAGTACTTC
CDR3 protein: CASSIDVVVPYEQYF
J gene: TRBJ2-7
V gene: TRBV19
clone size: once
CDR3 length: 15
D gene: -

CDR3 DNA: TGTGCCAGCAGTACCTCTAGCGGGAGGGCGGGGGAGCAGTTCTTC
CDR3 protein: CASSTSSGRAGEQFF
J gene: TRBJ2-1
V gene: TRBV6-6
clone size: -
CDR3 length: 15
D gene: TRBD2

CDR3 DNA: TGTGCCAGCAGCTTAGCGGACACCTCCTACGAGCAGTACTTC
CDR3 protein: CASSLADTSYEQYF
J gene: TRBJ2-7
V gene: TRBV7-6
clone size: -
CDR3 length: 14
D gene: -

CDR3 DNA: TGTGCCAGCAGTTACTCCCAGGGTGGCCTGAGCTACACCTTC
CDR3 protein: CASSYSQGGLSYTF
J gene: TRBJ1-2
V gene: TRBV6-5
clone size: -
CDR3 length: 14
D gene: -

CDR3 DNA: TGTGCCAGCAGGTCCGATTACGCCGGAAACACCATATATTTT
CDR3 protein: CASRSDYAGNTIYF
J gene: TRBJ1-3
V gene: TRBV6-5
clone size: -
CDR3 length: 14
D gene: -

CDR3 DNA: TGTGCCAGCAGCTTACAAGCAGCCCGCAGGGAGACCCAGTACTTC
CDR3 protein: CASSLQAARRETQYF
J gene: TRBJ2-5
V gene: TRBV7-3
clone size: once
CDR3 length: 15
D gene: -

CDR3 DNA: TGTGCCTGGAGTGTAGGGGGGGCAGCTGAAGCTTTCTTT
CDR3 protein: CAWSVGGAAEAFF
J gene: TRBJ1-1
V gene: TRBV30
clone size: -
CDR3 length: 13
D gene: -

CDR3 DNA: TGTGCCAGCAGCCCCCGCTGGGCGGGGACCGGGGCCAACGTCCTGACTTTC
CDR3 protein: CASSPRWAGTGANVLTF
J gene: TRBJ2-6
V gene: TRBV5-6
clone size: once
CDR3 length: 17
D gene: -

CDR3 DNA: TGTGCCAGCAGCCGGGGACGCCCTTCCGGGGAGCTGTTTTTT
CDR3 protein: CASSRGRPSGELFF
J gene: TRBJ2-2
V gene: TRBV7-3
clone size: -
CDR3 length: 14
D gene: -

CDR3 DNA: TGTGCCTCTGGGTGGGGGCGAACTGAAGCTTTCTTT
CDR3 protein: CASGWGRTEAFF
J gene: TRBJ1-1
V gene: TRBV6-5
clone size: -
CDR3 length: 12
D gene: -

CDR3 DNA: TGTGCCAGCAGCTCGACGGAAAACTATGGCTACACCTTC
CDR3 protein: CASSSTENYGYTF
J gene: TRBJ1-2
V gene: TRBV9
clone size: -
CDR3 length: 13
D gene: -

CDR3 DNA: TGTGCCAGCAGTCCCGACAGGGGGTGGTACGAGCAGTACTTC
CDR3 protein: CASSPDRGWYEQYF
J gene: TRBJ2-7
V gene: TRBV2
clone size: -
CDR3 length: 14
D gene: TRBD1

CDR3 DNA: TGTGCCAGCAGTTCCTGGGACAGGGCGAACACTGAAGCTTTCTTT
CDR3 protein: CASSSWDRANTEAFF
J gene: TRBJ1-1
V gene: TRBV6-5
clone size: few
CDR3 length: 15
D gene: TRBD1

CDR3 DNA: TGTGCCAGCAGCTTAATCCCGACAGGGATAGTCACCGGGGAGCTGTTTTTT
CDR3 protein: CASSLIPTGIVTGELFF
J gene: TRBJ2-2
V gene: TRBV11-2
clone size: -
CDR3 length: 17
D gene: TRBD1

CDR3 DNA: TGTGCCAGCAGCGTAATCGGGAGGGGGGACGAAAAACTGTTTTTT
CDR3 protein: CASSVIGRGDEKLFF
J gene: TRBJ1-4
V gene: TRBV25-1
clone size: few
CDR3 length: 15
D gene: -

CDR3 DNA: TGTGCCAGCAGCTTTGATGGGGCCGGCGAGCAGTACTTC
CDR3 protein: CASSFDGAGEQYF
J gene: TRBJ2-7
V gene: TRBV13
clone size: -
CDR3 length: 13
D gene: -

CDR3 DNA: TGTGCCAGCCGGAGCCAGGGCGTTTCTGGCTACACCTTC
CDR3 protein: CASRSQGVSGYTF
J gene: TRBJ1-2
V gene: TRBV2
clone size: -
CDR3 length: 13
D gene: -

CDR3 DNA: TGTGCCTGGATGTCGGGGGGCCAAGAGACCCAGTACTTC
CDR3 protein: CAWMSGGQETQYF
J gene: TRBJ2-5
V gene: TRBV30
clone size: -
CDR3 length: 13
D gene: TRBD2